The rows below give T cell receptor beta chains drawn from one sample of a study of post-analysis software for immune sequencing data. TCRdb independently ran MiXCR on the PCR reads; one entry per CDR3 protein. The table shows 650,000 to 900,000 distinct CDR3 sequences, with roughly 46% occurring only once. Sample: blood. The receptors originated from a girl aged 10-17 years with multiple sclerosis. The CDR3 runs from the conserved cysteine through the conserved F or W. Each record gives: J gene, CDR3 length, clone size, D gene, V gene, CDR3 protein, CDR3 DNA. A D gene is named only where the DNA matches it firmly. The size of a clone is reported for some rows only, either as once, few or many, or as a class for expanded clones.

TRBJ1-1 16 NA NA TRBV12-3/TRBV12-4 CASSLGRSIMNTEAFF TGTGCCAGCAGTTTGGGACGATCTATCATGAACACTGAAGCTTTCTTT
TRBJ2-5 15 NA NA TRBV2 CASSEANRPQETQYF TGTGCCAGCAGTGAGGCGAACAGGCCCCAAGAGACCCAGTACTTC
TRBJ2-2 14 NA NA TRBV29-1 CSVAGGGNTGELFF TGCAGCGTCGCAGGGGGAGGGAACACCGGGGAGCTGTTTTTT
TRBJ1-2 14 NA TRBD1 TRBV6-5 CASTSTGAIYGYTF TGTGCCAGCACCTCGACAGGGGCCATCTATGGCTACACCTTC
TRBJ1-1 15 NA NA TRBV5-6 CASSFSGSINTEAFF TGTGCCAGCAGCTTTTCCGGCAGCATAAACACTGAAGCTTTCTTT
TRBJ2-3 15 NA NA TRBV5-1 CASSFVAGSTDTQYF TGCGCCAGCAGCTTCGTGGCGGGAAGCACAGATACGCAGTATTTT
TRBJ2-1 13 NA NA TRBV6-1 CASFVRGSNEQFF TGTGCCAGCTTCGTACGGGGTTCGAATGAGCAGTTCTTC
TRBJ2-7 15 NA TRBD2 TRBV27 CASSRSSGASYEQYF TGTGCCAGCAGCCGATCTAGCGGCGCTTCCTACGAGCAGTACTTC
TRBJ2-3 21 NA NA TRBV12-3/TRBV12-4 CASSFLVYQARRAASTDTQYF TGTGCCAGCAGTTTTTTGGTTTATCAGGCTAGGCGCGCCGCTAGCACAGATACGCAGTATTTT
TRBJ2-7 14 few NA TRBV20-1 CSARLGEKSYEQYF TGCAGTGCTCGTTTGGGGGAGAAGTCCTACGAGCAGTACTTC
TRBJ2-2 18 NA TRBD1 TRBV6-5 CASSFLPPGQGDTGELFF TGTGCCAGCAGTTTCCTTCCTCCCGGGCAGGGGGACACCGGGGAGCTGTTTTTT
TRBJ1-4 13 NA NA TRBV10-3 CAIRAGNNEKLFF TGTGCCATCAGAGCAGGGAATAATGAAAAACTGTTTTTT
TRBJ2-7 14 few TRBD2 TRBV4-1 CASSQEASGNEQYF TGCGCCAGCAGCCAAGAGGCTAGCGGGAACGAGCAGTACTTC
TRBJ2-7 13 NA TRBD1 TRBV29-1 CSVSETGLYEQYF TGCAGCGTCTCCGAGACAGGGCTGTACGAGCAGTACTTC
TRBJ2-2 14 NA TRBD1 TRBV29-1 CSVEDRGNTGELFF TGCAGCGTGGAGGACAGGGGCAACACCGGGGAGCTGTTTTTT
TRBJ1-5 16 NA NA TRBV7-2 CASSERGGGFNQPQHF TGCGCCAGCAGCGAGAGGGGGGGCGGTTTTAATCAGCCCCAGCATTTT
TRBJ1-5 15 few NA TRBV9 CASSVAGERDQPQHF TGTGCCAGCAGCGTAGCGGGGGAGAGGGATCAGCCCCAGCATTTT
TRBJ2-1 13 NA TRBD1 TRBV11-1 CASSPPDRDRQFF TGTGCCAGCAGCCCGCCGGACAGGGACCGGCAGTTCTTC
TRBJ2-7 15 few NA TRBV10-3 CAISPQVAGDYEQYF TGTGCCATCAGTCCCCAGGTAGCTGGGGACTACGAGCAGTACTTC
TRBJ2-7 13 NA TRBD2 TRBV12-3/TRBV12-4 CASTWSGSNEQYF TGTGCCAGCACCTGGAGCGGGAGCAACGAGCAGTACTTC
TRBJ2-5 13 few NA TRBV20-1 CSARPQMRETQYF TGCAGTGCCAGACCCCAAATGCGCGAGACCCAGTACTTC
TRBJ1-1 19 few NA TRBV6-2/TRBV6-3 CASRARGGAGGDLNTEAFF TGTGCCAGCAGGGCCCGGGGTGGAGCCGGGGGGGATCTGAACACTGAAGCTTTCTTT
TRBJ1-5 14 NA NA TRBV4-2 CASSQDDSNQPQHF TGTGCCAGCAGCCAAGATGATAGCAATCAGCCCCAGCATTTT
TRBJ1-1 14 NA NA TRBV5-4 CASSSTSALREAFF TGTGCCAGCAGCTCGACGTCTGCCTTAAGGGAAGCTTTCTTT
TRBJ1-2 14 few NA TRBV6-5 CASRGPRALRGYTF TGTGCCAGCAGGGGGCCGCGGGCCCTGAGGGGCTACACCTTC
TRBJ2-7 16 many TRBD2 TRBV20-1 CSATLAGRIPDYEQYF TGCAGTGCTACATTAGCGGGGCGGATTCCCGACTACGAGCAGTACTTC
TRBJ2-7 14 few TRBD1 TRBV10-1 CASSEKGQPYEQYF TGCGCCAGCAGTGAGAAGGGACAGCCCTACGAGCAGTACTTC
TRBJ2-7 13 NA TRBD2 TRBV27 CATASGSNYEQYF TGTGCCACCGCTAGCGGGAGTAATTACGAGCAGTACTTC
TRBJ2-5 14 few NA TRBV20-1 CSAQDWALQETQYF TGCAGTGCGCAGGACTGGGCCCTCCAAGAGACCCAGTACTTC
TRBJ2-3 13 few NA TRBV6-6 CASSYGTPDTQYF TGTGCCAGCAGTTACGGCACTCCAGATACGCAGTATTTT
TRBJ1-5 18 NA NA TRBV12-3/TRBV12-4 CASSPVGRDIRFDQPQHF TGTGCCAGCAGCCCGGTCGGCCGGGACATCAGGTTCGATCAGCCCCAGCATTTT
TRBJ2-7 19 NA TRBD2 TRBV27 CASSFRGLATTLGWGEQYF TGTGCCAGCAGTTTTAGGGGACTAGCGACCACCCTTGGCTGGGGCGAGCAGTACTTC
TRBJ1-4 12 few NA TRBV12-3/TRBV12-4 CASSLVGEKLFF TGTGCCAGCAGTCTAGTGGGTGAAAAACTGTTTTTT
TRBJ2-7 13 NA NA TRBV29-1 CSVSHQALYEQYF TGCAGCGTTTCACACCAGGCTCTCTACGAGCAGTACTTC
TRBJ2-6 16 NA NA TRBV5-1 CASSLAQFSGANVLTF TGCGCCAGCAGCTTGGCCCAGTTTTCTGGGGCCAACGTCCTGACTTTC
TRBJ2-7 14 few TRBD2 TRBV28 CASHPSGKAYEQYF TGTGCCAGCCACCCTAGCGGGAAAGCCTACGAGCAGTACTTC
TRBJ2-7 19 few NA TRBV12-3/TRBV12-4 CASSLVRGTTPPWSYEQYF TGTGCCAGCAGTTTAGTAAGGGGGACGACTCCTCCCTGGAGTTACGAGCAGTACTTC
TRBJ1-4 17 NA TRBD1 TRBV2 CASRDGTVSATNEKLFF TGTGCCAGCAGAGACGGGACAGTATCTGCAACTAATGAAAAACTGTTTTTT
TRBJ2-1 17 NA TRBD2 TRBV20-1 CSARPGTSGSVGNEQFF TGCAGTGCTAGGCCTGGGACTAGCGGGAGTGTCGGCAATGAGCAGTTCTTC
TRBJ2-3 14 NA NA TRBV7-2 CASSLTLLADTQYF TGTGCCAGCAGCCTGACTTTACTGGCAGATACGCAGTATTTT
TRBJ2-1 10 NA TRBD2 TRBV29-1 CSAGGVEQFF TGCAGCGCGGGAGGCGTGGAGCAGTTCTTC
TRBJ2-7 16 NA TRBD2 TRBV20-1 CSARGVQRERTYEQYF TGCAGTGCTAGAGGCGTACAGCGGGAGAGAACCTACGAGCAGTACTTC
TRBJ2-3 12 NA NA TRBV6-5 CASSYSSGTQYF TGTGCCAGCAGTTACTCCTCGGGTACGCAGTATTTT
TRBJ2-6 17 NA TRBD1 TRBV12-3/TRBV12-4 CASSRTGASSGANVLTF TGTGCCAGCAGCCGTACAGGGGCCAGCTCTGGGGCCAACGTCCTGACTTTC
TRBJ2-4 20 NA NA TRBV21-1 CASSRRGQGTPDLAKNIQYF TGTGCCAGCAGCAGGCGGGGGCAGGGCACCCCTGACTTAGCCAAAAACATTCAGTACTTC
TRBJ2-5 14 NA NA TRBV7-2 CASSLGTFQETRYF TGTGCCAGCAGCTTAGGTACTTTTCAAGAGACCCGGTACTTC
TRBJ2-7 11 few NA TRBV20-1 CSAVTAPEQYF TGCAGTGCTGTGACAGCTCCCGAGCAGTACTTC
TRBJ2-3 14 NA NA TRBV7-6 CASSPRVATDTQYF TGTGCCAGCAGCCCCCGGGTTGCCACAGATACGCAGTATTTT
TRBJ2-3 13 NA NA TRBV20-1 CSQAPSGTDTQYF TGCAGCCAGGCGCCTAGCGGCACAGATACGCAGTATTTT
TRBJ2-7 15 NA TRBD1 TRBV5-1 CASSTLQGQENEQYF TGCGCCAGCAGCACACTCCAGGGACAGGAGAACGAGCAGTACTTC
TRBJ2-1 16 NA TRBD2 TRBV4-3 CASSQVTSGSVDEQFF TGCGCCAGCAGCCAAGTGACTAGCGGGAGCGTGGATGAGCAGTTCTTC
TRBJ2-7 15 NA TRBD2 TRBV10-3 CAISDRAGDYREQYF TGTGCCATCAGTGATAGGGCTGGGGACTACCGCGAGCAGTACTTC
TRBJ2-1 14 NA NA TRBV19 CASSIPPGRNEQFF TGTGCCAGTAGTATCCCCCCAGGAAGAAATGAGCAGTTCTTC
TRBJ1-2 14 NA TRBD1 TRBV29-1 CSVEDRQGAYGYTF TGCAGCGTTGAAGATCGCCAGGGGGCCTATGGCTACACCTTC
TRBJ2-5 13 NA NA TRBV25-1 CASSESRREPQYF TGTGCCAGCAGTGAATCGCGACGGGAGCCCCAGTACTTC
TRBJ2-3 17 few TRBD2 TRBV7-6 CASSSRPQREGPDTQYF TGTGCCAGCAGCTCCCGACCGCAGCGGGAGGGCCCTGATACGCAGTATTTT
TRBJ2-3 15 NA TRBD2 TRBV7-9 CASSEGTSGTDTQYF TGTGCCAGCAGCGAGGGGACTAGCGGGACAGATACGCAGTATTTT
TRBJ2-5 12 NA NA TRBV28 CASRGVGETQYF TGTGCCAGCAGAGGGGTCGGGGAGACCCAGTACTTC
TRBJ2-5 15 NA TRBD1 TRBV10-3 CAISEFDRGPNEQYF TGTGCCATCAGTGAGTTCGACAGGGGGCCCAATGAGCAGTACTTC